This T cell receptor beta chain comes out of a study of Ad26.COV2.S vaccination and SARS-CoV-2 variants. Across the study: Intramuscularly, Ad26.COV2.S was given either once or twice, 56 days apart.

Treatment in this sample: roughly 19 received Ad26.COV2.S at low or high dose, single or two shots; about 5 received placebo; per-sample allocation not given. After the first vaccine or placebo injection, samples were drawn on day 63. An adult donor aged 18-55 years was enrolled in Boston. The method was immunoSEQ multiplex PCR; TCRdb's version includes in-frame clones alone and lacks a portion of them. The sample holds approximately 480,000 clones, around 90% seen once. In germline, CDR1 is SGHAT, CDR2 FQNNGV. The V end lost 4 bases, the J end lost 2 bases, and 18 bases lay between the germline ends. The CDR3 is 17 amino acids.

The receptor was isolated from a person between 18 and 65 years old who received the Ad26.COV2.S COVID-19 vaccine or a placebo. The source material was peripheral blood, sampled in a trial of Ad26.COV2.S vaccine versus placebo. The genes are TRBV11-2 and TRBJ1-3; D is undetermined. The CDR3 sequence: CASSSPRRLLAGNTIYF. As DNA, the CDR3 is TGTGCCAGCAGCTCCCCCCGGCGGCTGTTAGCTGGAAACACCATATATTTT.